Given below is one TCR beta chain in context. The target antigen is unknown. Profiling relied on immunoSEQ multiplex PCR, and the TCRdb table lists in-frame clones only, not all of them. The table includes some 170,000 clones, roughly nine tenths detected once. The data originate from a study of T cell responses to AZD1222 COVID-19 vaccine. General study findings and limits: The study reported that nearly half of spike-specific TCRs target unmutated variant regions. The repertoires were collected only after the peak T cell response. The breadth and depth of Spike-specific TCRs increased once two AZD1222 doses had been given. Donors, mostly white British, included more females; clonal diversity was possibly underestimated.

The CDR3 covers 20 residues. Trimming cost V 3 bases and J 2 bases; bases outside gene matches: 15. Germline CDR1 and CDR2: LNHDA and SQIVND (reference sequence). The material sequenced was peripheral blood, taken on day 0 of AZD1222 vaccination. This sequence joins TRBV19 and TRBJ2-6; 8 positions agree with TRBD1. This clonotype was sampled from an adult in good health. The CDR3 bases are TGTGCCAGTAGTATCAAAGGTGTCAGGGGGCCCACGACTGGGGCCAACGTCCTGACTTTC. This translates into CASSIKGVRGPTTGANVLTF.